This TCR beta chain came from a study of T cells in tumors after PD-1 blockade (dated by TCRdb to between 2018 and 2021). Context from the whole study: Patients were excluded if they had prior checkpoint blockade, use of systemic immunosuppressants, or recent radiotherapy or other anti-cancer therapy within 4 weeks. While on anti-PD-1 treatment, some of the patients also continued taking daily vismodegib 150 mg. Paired single-cell RNA and TCR sequencing was performed on site-matched tumors from BCC or SCC patients before and after anti-PD-1 therapy. Treatment consisted of either cemiplimab 350 mg every 2 weeks or pembrolizumab 200 mg every 3 weeks. RECIST version 1.1 was used to evaluate clinical response. Tumor samples averaged roughly 26,000 TCR templates (range roughly 550-99,264) and over 5,000 unique clonotypes, 15 to 20-fold deeper than single-cell TCR sequencing.

A word on this clone: This receptor's antigen is unknown. Base qualities are missing; no much larger clone stands one base away.

Deletion took 5 bases off V and 10 bases off J, with a span of 27 bases between the germline ends. The CDR1 and CDR2 encoded by the germline V gene are SGDLS and YYNGEE. The CDR3 runs 17 amino acids, cysteine and phenylalanine included. The sequence is cut down to CDR3 DNA, 51 bases in frame from base 1. The paper as a whole reports these results and caveats: Exhausted CD8+ clones expanded after therapy were mostly novel clonotypes undetected pre-treatment, suggesting clonal replacement rather than reinvigoration of pre-existing clones. The source of novel T cell clones was not identified, and lymphoid organs or rare unexpanded clones within the tumor or the tumor periphery could be included among the possible sources. Clonal replacement appeared only between pre- and post-treatment samples, not between two pre-treatment samples, arguing against biopsy timing or location artifacts. Roughly 41% of TCR clonotypes from the tumor were detected in blood, and certain novel exhausted tumor clones were present in blood collected before treatment, which suggests recruitment from the periphery.

The immunoSEQ platform was used to carry out deep TCRbeta sequencing. From the authors' description of their analysis: Only productive rearrangements were exported from the immunoSEQ Analyzer for further analysis. A two-sided binomial test at Bonferroni-corrected P below 0.01 was used to call clones with significant expansion or contraction between timepoints. T cell phenotypes were assigned to bulk TCRbeta clonotypes by matching the clonotypes to single-cell RNA+TCR-seq clones with the same TCRbeta sequence. Using bulk TCR sequencing data, clone enrichment in tumor was calculated by dividing a clone's tumor frequency by the same clone's PBMC frequency. TCRs were sorted with GLIPH into specificity groups, meaning clusters of distinct TCRs that share CDR3 motifs and likely recognize common antigens. TCRdb provides this immuneACCESS table in a form limited to in-frame rearrangements. Some clones are lacking; in checked studies, under half of them reflect an unresolved V gene, and why the rest are absent is not known. The V and J calls and the clone size are those of that table, but D and trimming were determined from the DNA. The sample table shows several thousand clones, and roughly three fifths are seen once. The ten top clones hold over 12% of the sample.

Reading the label with the study, this specimen's time point is: after anti-PD-1 therapy. Tumor biopsies were site-matched, taken from the same primary tumor before and after PD-1 blockade. Genomic DNA extracted from tumor biopsies or peripheral blood was used for bulk TCRbeta sequencing, with input ranging from about 616 ng to 6,500 ng. Bulk TCRbeta sequencing was performed on remaining biopsy material to increase sensitivity for rare clonotypes compared with single-cell TCR sequencing. Every patient had histologically proven advanced or metastatic basal or squamous cell carcinoma and was a poor candidate for surgical resection. The basal cell carcinoma cohort comprised some ten patients, of whom seven or eight had bulk tumor TCR sequencing. Fresh biopsies were taken from the primary tumor site, and part of the biopsy material was kept in RNAlater for exome and bulk TCR sequencing.

This clonotype originated in a human donor with basal cell carcinoma. The chain was built from TRBV9 and TRBJ1-4; the D gene is unclear. The starting material was tumor tissue, obtained after anti-PD-1 treatment. The nucleotide sequence is TGTGCCAGCAGGGGTTCATCGCTCGGAGGCGGCCTTGGAAAACTGTTTTTT. This encodes CASRGSSLGGGLGKLFF.